This T cell receptor beta chain is from a study of cytomegalovirus exposure and HLA in healthy donors. Trimming removed 1 base from V and 0 bases from J; junction bases left unmatched: 0. The CDR3 consists of 15 residues. From germline, CDR1 is SGHRS and CDR2 YFSETQ. The count of this clone is one. Primers for the PCR totalled 60 Vbeta and 13 Jbeta. The method was immunoSEQ multiplex PCR; TCRdb's version includes in-frame clones alone and lacks a portion of them. The repertoire holds approximately 220,000 clones, with more than 80% as singletons. This chain joins TRBV5-1 and TRBJ2-2; TRBD1 aligns across 7 bases. The specimen was PBMCs. The TCR sequence derives from a man younger than 40 in good health and CMV-seronegative. The CDR3 nucleotides are TGCGCCAGCAGCTTGAGGGGGCCGAACACCGGGGAGCTGTTTTTT. Translating gives CASSLRGPNTGELFF. The full variable domain, in which reference TRBV5-1 and TRBJ2-2 provide the parts outside the CDR3, is KAGVTQTPRYLIKTRGQQVTLSCSPISGHRSVSWYQQTPGQGLQFLFEYFSETQRNKGNFPGRFSGRQFSNSRSEMNVSTLELGDSALYLCASSLRGPNTGELFFGEGSRLTVL.